This is a list of T cell receptor beta chains from one sample in a study of blood T cells in healthy people across ages. Via MiXCR, TCRdb re-called the 5' RACE reads, giving one row per CDR3 protein. The table has more than 750,000 distinct CDR3 sequences, 29% seen once. The same sample was also studied in work on T cells of mothers and their children.

Sequences were obtained from blood. The receptor set was obtained from a woman aged 40 to 50 in good health. The CDR3 runs from the conserved cysteine through the conserved F or W. The order of the fields is D gene, V gene, J gene, CDR3 protein. D genes are given only for firm matches.

>.|TRBV5-1|TRBJ1-1
CASSLGQIDTEAFF
>.|TRBV30|TRBJ2-1
CAWSVRAYNEQFF
>.|TRBV12-3/TRBV12-4|TRBJ2-2
CASSLGAGTGELFF
>TRBD1|TRBV9|TRBJ2-3
CASSVGGQGTDTQYF
>TRBD1|TRBV6-6|TRBJ1-2
CASSCRGQNYGYTF
>.|TRBV7-6|TRBJ1-4
CASSLEAGPNEKLFF
>TRBD1|TRBV20-1|TRBJ1-5
CSASIRGTVNQPQHF
>.|TRBV7-9|TRBJ2-4
CASSSVQGLGYF
>.|TRBV7-2|TRBJ2-1
CASNPGSYNEQFF
>.|TRBV29-1|TRBJ2-7
CSVRDNSYEQYF
>TRBD2|TRBV7-9|TRBJ2-3
CASSLGTTYPDTQYF
>.|TRBV10-3|TRBJ1-6
CAISESTGYRNSPLHF
>TRBD1|TRBV12-3/TRBV12-4|TRBJ2-5
CASRDRAPIGQETQYF
>.|TRBV10-3|TRBJ2-7
CAISGGAAREQYF
>.|TRBV27|TRBJ1-5
CASSLQWGGYQPQHF
>.|TRBV6-6|TRBJ1-5
CASSSPDGINQPQHF
>TRBD2|TRBV27|TRBJ2-1
CASSRDLAGVSYNEQFF
>.|TRBV12-3/TRBV12-4|TRBJ2-1
CASSLDGSRYNEQFF
>.|TRBV5-6|TRBJ1-4
CASSFASTGRNEKLFF
>.|TRBV4-3|TRBJ1-2
CASSQGGKTGYTF
>TRBD1|TRBV27|TRBJ1-5
CASSRIPGQGIRQPQHF
>.|TRBV27|TRBJ1-2
CANSLDMIGYTF
>TRBD1|TRBV7-2|TRBJ1-2
CASSLEGADGDNYGYTF
>.|TRBV14|TRBJ1-2
CASSFSRRDSGYTF
>.|TRBV5-5|TRBJ1-4
CASSLAAGAKEKLFF
>.|TRBV7-6|.
CASREAASETQYF
>TRBD2|TRBV11-2|TRBJ2-1
CASAGGDGSYNEQFF
>.|TRBV18|TRBJ1-1
CASSYRSRTASTAFF
>.|TRBV6-1|TRBJ1-5
CASSEDGNQPQHF
>TRBD2|TRBV4-2|TRBJ2-1
CASSHRAGGASNEQFF
>.|TRBV27|TRBJ1-2
CASSLWGTDYGYTF
>TRBD1|TRBV12-3/TRBV12-4|TRBJ2-7
CASAGGTGAYEQYF
>TRBD1|TRBV20-1|TRBJ1-1
CSAPGQGLTEAFF
>.|TRBV21-1|TRBJ2-4
CASPNVQAKNIQYF
>.|TRBV5-1|TRBJ2-1
CASSFMEGAYNEQFF
>TRBD1|TRBV4-2|TRBJ2-5
CASSQRGQAGIGETQYF
>.|TRBV29-1|TRBJ1-2
CSVGQGRWNYGYTF
>TRBD1|TRBV28|TRBJ2-1
CASSSETGGFSYNEQFF